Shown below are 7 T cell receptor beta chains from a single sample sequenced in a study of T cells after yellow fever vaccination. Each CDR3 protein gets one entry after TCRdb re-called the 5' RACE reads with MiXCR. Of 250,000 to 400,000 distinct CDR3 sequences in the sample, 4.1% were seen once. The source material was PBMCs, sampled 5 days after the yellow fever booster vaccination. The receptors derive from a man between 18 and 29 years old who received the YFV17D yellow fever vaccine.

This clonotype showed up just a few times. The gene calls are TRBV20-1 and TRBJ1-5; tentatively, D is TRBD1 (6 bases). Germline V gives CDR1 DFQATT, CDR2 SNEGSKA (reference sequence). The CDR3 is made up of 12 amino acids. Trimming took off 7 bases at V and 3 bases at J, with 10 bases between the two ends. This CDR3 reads CSGTGNNQPQHF. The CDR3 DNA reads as TGCAGTGGCACAGGGAACAATCAGCCCCAGCATTTT.

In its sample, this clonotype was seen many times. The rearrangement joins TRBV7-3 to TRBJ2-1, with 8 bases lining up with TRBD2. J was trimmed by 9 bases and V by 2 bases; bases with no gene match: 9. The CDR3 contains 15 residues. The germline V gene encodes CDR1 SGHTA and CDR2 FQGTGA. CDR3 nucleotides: TGTGCCAGCAGCTTAGGCGTGGGACTAGTGGTTGAGCAGTTCTTC. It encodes CASSLGVGLVVEQFF.

This CDR3 reads CASTSHGNTEAFF. In nucleotides, the CDR3 is TGTGCCAGCACCTCACACGGGAACACTGAAGCTTTCTTT. The chain couples TRBV6-6 to TRBJ1-1; D is unresolved. This CDR3 has 13 amino acids. Trimming pared 7 bases from V and 1 base from J, leaving 10 bases between. Germline V gives CDR1 MNHNY, CDR2 SVGAGI (reference sequence).

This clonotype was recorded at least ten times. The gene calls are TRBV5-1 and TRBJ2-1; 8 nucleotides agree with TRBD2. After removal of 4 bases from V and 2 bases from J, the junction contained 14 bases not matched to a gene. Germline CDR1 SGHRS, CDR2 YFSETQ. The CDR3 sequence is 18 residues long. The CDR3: CASSGISLAGSPYNEQFF. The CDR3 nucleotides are TGCGCCAGCAGCGGAATATCCCTAGCGGGCTCCCCCTACAATGAGCAGTTCTTC.

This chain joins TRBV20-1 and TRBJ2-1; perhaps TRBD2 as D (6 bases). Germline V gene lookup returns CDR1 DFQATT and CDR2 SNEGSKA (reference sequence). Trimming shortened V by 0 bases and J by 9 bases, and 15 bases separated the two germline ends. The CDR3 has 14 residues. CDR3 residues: CSARDRLGGAEQFF. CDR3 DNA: TGCAGTGCTAGAGATCGTCTGGGCGGGGCTGAGCAGTTCTTC.

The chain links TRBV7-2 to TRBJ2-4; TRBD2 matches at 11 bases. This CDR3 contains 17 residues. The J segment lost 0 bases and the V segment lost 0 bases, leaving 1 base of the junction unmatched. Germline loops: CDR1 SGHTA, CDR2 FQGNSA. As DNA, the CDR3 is TGTGCCAGCAGCTTAGCGGGACTAGCGGTAGCCAAAAACATTCAGTACTTC. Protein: CASSLAGLAVAKNIQYF.

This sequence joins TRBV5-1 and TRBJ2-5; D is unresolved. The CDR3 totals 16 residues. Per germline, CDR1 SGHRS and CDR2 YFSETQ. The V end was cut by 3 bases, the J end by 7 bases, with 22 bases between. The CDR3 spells CASSSVVGVTAVTQYF. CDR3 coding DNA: TGCGCCAGCAGCTCTGTCGTAGGAGTTACTGCTGTGACCCAGTACTTC.